Described below is a single TCR beta chain sequence and its context. Its matching antigen is unknown. Only in-frame clones appear in the TCRdb table, and some are missing; sequencing was by immunoSEQ multiplex PCR. The data hold 110,000 or so clones, with roughly 90% observed a single time. The sample comes from a study of a mutant IDH1 vaccine in newly diagnosed glioma. About the study: The initiation of vaccination occurred 4-6 weeks after radiotherapy alone, or with temozolomide cycles.

Study-level findings and limits: Induction of immune responses by the vaccine occurred in approximately 93% of patients.

There are 15 residues in the CDR3. Time point: week 11, during vaccination. The study gave 300 ug of mutant IDH1 20-mer peptide per vaccine dose, with topical imiquimod. Patients carried new grade 3 or 4 IDH1-mutant astrocytomas lacking nuclear ATRX. V gene TRBV21-1 combines with J gene TRBJ2-7; whether TRBD2, the table's D call, matches the DNA was not checked. TRBV21-1 is a pseudogene segment. This TCR derives from a woman aged 45-65 years with glioma. The material was PBMCs, obtained from a glioma patient whose treatment included an IDH1 peptide vaccine. CDR3 loop: CASRLLAGVSYEQYF. The CDR3 DNA follows: TGTGCCAGCAGATTACTAGCGGGAGTTTCATACGAGCAGTACTTC.